These 17 T cell receptor beta chains were sequenced from one sample in a study of Tregs in tolerant kidney transplant recipients. Repertoires were generated with immunoSEQ multiplex PCR, while TCRdb's copy carries only in-frame clones and drops some. The data show 200,000 to 300,000 clones, approximately 84% seen once. Sequenced sample: CD4+ T cells from blood. The source of these receptors is a human donor in good health.

This sequence joins TRBV9 and TRBJ2-1; perhaps TRBD1 as D (5 bases). The CDR3 sequence is 14 residues long. The V end lost 1 base, the J end lost 4 bases, and 9 bases lay between the germline ends. Per germline, CDR1 SGDLS and CDR2 YYNGEE. CDR3 bases: TGTGCCAGCAGCGTACAGACAGCTTACAATGAGCAGTTCTTC. Its translation: CASSVQTAYNEQFF.

The gene calls are TRBV30 and TRBJ1-2; 8 bases fit TRBD1. V was pared by 5 bases and J by 0 bases, with 14 bases of the junction left unmatched. The CDR3 consists of 17 residues. Germline values: CDR1 GTSNPN, CDR2 SVGIG (reference sequence). Written as DNA, the CDR3 is TGTGCCTGGGCCAGCTTCAGGGGGCGCGGGGCTAACTATGGCTACACCTTC. Its translation: CAWASFRGRGANYGYTF.

The chain has TRBV12-5 and TRBJ2-3; either TRBD1 or TRBD2 may supply D (5 bases each). The CDR3 loop spans 18 amino acids. The V end lost 0 bases, the J end lost 1 base, and 17 bases lay between the germline ends. Germline V gene lookup returns CDR1 LGHNT and CDR2 FRNRAP. This CDR3 is CASGLVRDGQSGTDTQYF. The CDR3 nucleotides read TGTGCTAGTGGTTTGGTACGGGACGGCCAGAGCGGCACAGATACGCAGTATTTT.

The rearrangement links TRBV11-2 to TRBJ1-2; D is unclear. This CDR3 has 12 amino acids. V was cut by 2 bases and J by 4 bases, with 5 bases left in between. The germline CDR1 and CDR2 sequences are SGHAT and FQNNGV. The CDR3, as DNA: TGTGCCAGCAGCTTAAGTGGCTATGGCTACACCTTC. This encodes CASSLSGYGYTF.

The J gene is TRBJ1-1, the V gene TRBV19; no definite D call. V was shortened by 3 bases and J by 5 bases, with 16 bases between the two germline ends. Germline V CDR1 and CDR2: LNHDA, SQIVND (reference sequence). The CDR3 runs to 15 residues. For the CDR3, the DNA is TGTGCCAGTAGTATGGAGCGGGGAAGGGCGACTGAAGCTTTCTTT. Its translation is CASSMERGRATEAFF.

The chain recombines TRBV5-4 with TRBJ2-4; TRBD1 might be the D (5 bases). Germline CDR1 and CDR2: SGHNT and YYREEE (reference sequence). The germline V and J ends were trimmed by 0 bases and 5 bases, with 9 bases remaining between them. This CDR3 has 14 amino acids. The CDR3 coding sequence is TGTGCCAGCAGCTTGGCAGGGTTGGAAAACATTCAGTACTTC. This codes for CASSLAGLENIQYF.

The chain has TRBV5-1 and TRBJ2-1; no clear D gene. Germline V gene data show CDR1 as SGHRS and CDR2 as YFSETQ. This CDR3 region has 14 residues. Trimming took 5 bases from V and 0 from J, leaving 9 bases between them. CDR3 bases: TGCGCCAGCAGACTGGCATACTCCTACAATGAGCAGTTCTTC. It yields the protein CASRLAYSYNEQFF.

This sequence joins TRBV27 and TRBJ1-2, with D possibly TRBD1 on 5 matching bases. The CDR3 contains 13 residues. The germline CDR1 and CDR2 sequences are MNHEY and SMNVEV (reference sequence). V was cut by 5 bases and J by 1 base, with 8 bases left in between. The CDR3 bases are TGTGCCAGCAGTGGGGGGAATAACTATGGCTACACCTTC. Its translation: CASSGGNNYGYTF.

The gene calls are TRBV4-2 and TRBJ2-3; no definite D call. This CDR3 is built from 13 residues. Germline V gene lookup returns CDR1 LGHNA and CDR2 YNFKEQ. V dropped 2 bases and J dropped 5 bases, with 8 bases sitting between them. CDR3 DNA sequence: TGTGCCAGCAGCCAATCGAGAGGAGATACGCAGTATTTT. It specifies CASSQSRGDTQYF.

V usage is TRBV6-1 and J usage is TRBJ1-1; maybe TRBD1 (5 bases). CDR3 length: 16 amino acids. Germline V gives CDR1 MNHNS, CDR2 SASEGT. The V end lost 0 bases, the J end lost 0 bases, and 11 bases lay between the germline ends. CDR3 sequence reads: CASSEAWGGVNTEAFF. The DNA of the CDR3 is TGTGCCAGCAGTGAAGCGTGGGGGGGGGTGAACACTGAAGCTTTCTTT.

Details on this clone: Its ends do not fully match the called genes, so a read error is possible. V is TRBV7-9 and J is TRBJ1-3; possibly TRBD1 for D (6 bases). The germline gives CDR1 SEHNR, CDR2 FQNEAQ (reference sequence). The CDR3 totals 16 residues. The CDR3 spells CASIAAGVLSGNTMYF. The CDR3 nucleotides read TGTGCCAGCATTGCCGCAGGGGTTCTCTCTGGAAACACCATGTATTTT.

The V and J genes are TRBV18 and TRBJ2-5; a weak D match, TRBD2 (5 bases). V was shortened by 2 bases and J by 5 bases, with 12 bases between the two germline ends. This CDR3 comprises 14 residues. Germline values: CDR1 KGHSH, CDR2 LQKENI. CDR3 sequence: CASSPSGSGETQYF. The CDR3 DNA reads as TGTGCCAGCTCACCATCGGGGAGTGGGGAGACCCAGTACTTC.

The chain's CDR3 is CASSIVGGNTIYF. Written as DNA, the CDR3 is TGTGCCAGTAGTATTGTAGGTGGAAACACCATATATTTT. V usage is TRBV19 and J usage is TRBJ1-3; D gene ambiguous. The V end lost 3 bases, the J end lost 3 bases, and 6 bases lay between the germline ends. Germline CDR1 and CDR2: LNHDA and SQIVND (reference sequence). The CDR3 spans 13 residues.

The rearrangement joins TRBV30 to TRBJ1-2, with 9 bases aligning to TRBD1. Per the germline V gene, CDR1 is GTSNPN and CDR2 is SVGIG (reference sequence). The CDR3 has 17 amino acids. The ends lost 4 bases at V and 5 bases at J; junction bases unmatched: 17. CDR3 in amino acids: CAWNSEDRGTRVYGYTF. In DNA, the CDR3 is TGTGCCTGGAATTCCGAGGACAGGGGTACCAGAGTTTATGGCTACACCTTC.

The chain links TRBV6-6 to TRBJ1-2; 7 positions match TRBD1. CDR1 and CDR2 from the germline V gene are MNHNY and SVGAGI (reference sequence). This CDR3 is 16 amino acids long. With V trimmed by 2 bases and J by 10 bases, 16 bases remained unmatched. The CDR3 reads CASSYRVRGTLIDYTF. The CDR3 coding sequence is TGTGCCAGCAGTTACCGGGTCAGGGGGACGCTTATTGACTACACCTTC.

This clone has only one observation. In DNA, the CDR3 is TGCGCCAGCAGTGAGTCGAAGGCGGGAAGGTACAATGAGCAGTTCTTC. This translates into CASSESKAGRYNEQFF. This chain links TRBV10-1 with TRBJ2-1; tentatively, D is TRBD2 (6 bases). The CDR3 runs to 16 residues. Germline CDR1 and CDR2: WNHNN and SYGVQD (reference sequence). Trimming removed 0 bases at V and 4 bases at J, with 13 bases between.

V and J are TRBV29-1 and TRBJ2-5; 7 bases line up with TRBD2. The length of the CDR3 is 14 residues. The germline V gene has CDR1 SQVTM and CDR2 ANQGSEA. V dropped 5 bases and J dropped 5; count of bases not matched to a gene: 11. The CDR3 nucleotides are TGCAGCGTTCCCGGTGGGGGGGTAATGGAGACCCAGTACTTC. Translation gives CSVPGGGVMETQYF.